This TCR beta chain was sequenced during a study of cytomegalovirus exposure and HLA in healthy donors. The germline V gene has CDR1 SGHDT and CDR2 YYEEEE. There are 13 residues in the CDR3. V gave up 5 bases and J gave up 8 bases; unmatched junction bases: 8. The PCR made use of 60 Vbeta and 13 Jbeta primers. The method was immunoSEQ multiplex PCR; TCRdb's version includes in-frame clones alone and lacks a portion of them. The table has 100,000 to 150,000 clones, 81% seen once; the top ten hold 0.55% to 0.85%. Sequencing input: PBMCs. The rearrangement links TRBV5-6 to TRBJ1-1, with 8 positions matching TRBD1. The receptor's source is a man aged 18 to 30 in good health and CMV-seronegative. CDR3 coding DNA: TGTGCCAGCAGGGGGGACGACAGGGGCGAAGCTTTCTTT. It is translated as CASRGDDRGEAFF.